Shown below are 24 T cell receptor beta chains from a single sample sequenced in a study of shared clonotypes between healthy human individuals. The protocol was immunoSEQ multiplex PCR, while the TCRdb copy is restricted to in-frame clones and leaves out a portion. The table includes about 330,000 clones, roughly 70% detected once. The sample consisted of memory CD4+ T cells sorted from blood. The subset: CD45RA-negative fraction. All receptors derive from a man aged 25 to 45 in good health.

This clone has just one count. The V gene is TRBV14, the J gene TRBJ1-1, with D unclear. The CDR3 loop spans 13 amino acids. V was clipped by 2 bases and J by 1 base, with 5 bases between them. Germline loops: CDR1 SGHDN, CDR2 FVKESK. The CDR3 DNA reads as TGTGCCAGCAGCCAACATCAGAACACTGAAGCTTTCTTT. Its protein is CASSQHQNTEAFF.

The sample holds one count of this clone. This sequence joins TRBV29-1 and TRBJ2-1; 8 positions agree with TRBD1. The junction had 8 bases not matched to a gene; V was cut back by 6 bases and J by 1 base. CDR1 is SQVTM and CDR2 is ANQGSEA in the germline V gene. CDR3 length: 15 residues. CDR3 region: CSVLGTGGSYNEQFF. Here the CDR3 DNA reads TGCAGCGTCCTCGGGACAGGCGGGTCCTACAATGAGCAGTTCTTC.

The V call is TRBV25-1, the J call TRBJ1-4; D not certain. Germline CDR1 MGHDK, CDR2 SYGVNS. Trimming cost V 2 bases and J 0 bases, with 7 bases left between them. The CDR3 contains 15 residues. The CDR3 bases are TGTGCCAGCAGTGAAAGCTTACCAACTAATGAAAAACTGTTTTTT. This codes for CASSESLPTNEKLFF. Filled out from reference TRBV25-1 and TRBJ1-4, the complete variable domain reads EADIYQTPRYLVIGTGKKITLECSQTMGHDKMYWYQQDPGMELHLIHYSYGVNSTEKGDLSSESTVSRIRTEHFPLTLESARPSHTSQYLCASSESLPTNEKLFFGSGTQLSVL.

The chain uses TRBV9 and TRBJ2-2; 9 bases map to TRBD2. Germline V CDR1 and CDR2: SGDLS, YYNGEE. The trim removed 3 bases at V and 8 bases at J, leaving 14 bases unmatched. The CDR3 totals 17 residues. The CDR3 protein is CASSEIPGGRAPGELFF. In nucleotides, the CDR3 is TGTGCCAGCAGCGAAATCCCAGGCGGGAGGGCACCAGGGGAGCTGTTTTTT.

V gene TRBV4-3 combines with J gene TRBJ1-2; D not resolved. Germline V lookup: CDR1 LGHNA, CDR2 YSLEER. The CDR3 runs 16 residues. Between the trimmed V and J ends, which lost 4 bases and 7 bases, there was a span of 22 bases. In DNA, the CDR3 is TGCGCCAGCAGCCTCGGAAGGGCAGTGGATCTCTTTGGCTACACCTTC. Translated, it gives CASSLGRAVDLFGYTF.

The chain recombines TRBV2 with TRBJ2-1, with TRBD2 matching over 12 bases. The CDR3 covers 14 residues. CDR1 is SNHLY, CDR2 FYNNEI, per germline. Germline trimming cut 4 bases from V and 8 bases from J; bases unmatched to any gene: 3. CDR3 in DNA: TGTGCCAGCAGTGTCCTAGCGGGGGGGGATGAGCAGTTCTTC. This gives the protein CASSVLAGGDEQFF.

This rearrangement joins TRBV28 to TRBJ1-1; D is uncertain. Trimming cost V 2 bases and J 9 bases, with 13 bases left between them. The CDR3 covers 13 residues. The germline V gene encodes CDR1 MDHEN and CDR2 SYDVKM. The CDR3 bases are TGTGCCAGCAGTTTAGCCGCGGGCCCTAAAGCTTTCTTT. Translated, it gives CASSLAAGPKAFF.

V usage is TRBV13 and J usage is TRBJ2-5; TRBD2 matches 8 bases. Germline CDR1 is PRHDT and CDR2 is FYEKMQ (reference sequence). V dropped 5 bases and J dropped 7; count of bases not matched to a gene: 9. CDR3 length equals 14 residues. The CDR3, as DNA: TGTGCCAGCAGCCCGGGACTAGGGGTTGCGACCCAGTACTTC. This sequence encodes CASSPGLGVATQYF.

The chain combines TRBV15 with TRBJ2-2, with TRBD2 as a possible D gene (6 bases). CDR3 length: 16 residues. Germline loops: CDR1 LNHNV, CDR2 YYDKDF (reference sequence). V was trimmed by 0 bases and J by 5 bases, leaving 13 bases between them. In DNA form, the CDR3 reads TGTGCCACCAGCAGAGATCTCGGAGGGAGGACCGGGGAGCTGTTTTTT. This sequence encodes CATSRDLGGRTGELFF.

Only a few counts were recorded for this clone. V and J are TRBV5-4 and TRBJ2-7; 9 positions agree with TRBD1. The CDR3 totals 15 residues. The germline gives CDR1 SGHNT, CDR2 YYREEE (reference sequence). Germline trimming cut 4 bases from V and 5 bases from J; bases unmatched to any gene: 10. CDR3: CASSLPDRGGNEQYF. The CDR3 DNA reads as TGTGCCAGCAGCCTCCCGGACAGGGGAGGCAACGAGCAGTACTTC.

The J gene is TRBJ2-3, the V gene TRBV11-3; 9 nucleotides line up with TRBD2. The CDR3 contains 15 residues. CDR1 and CDR2 (germline): SGHNT, YENEEA. V lost 5 bases, J lost 4 bases, and 7 bases stayed unmatched. Here the CDR3 DNA reads TGTGCCAGCAGCCCTAATAGCGGGAGCTCAGATACGCAGTATTTT. Amino acids: CASSPNSGSSDTQYF.

The chain couples TRBV9 to TRBJ2-2; D is perhaps TRBD2 (6 bases). CDR1 is SGDLS and CDR2 is YYNGEE in the germline V gene. This CDR3 is 15 amino acids long. Trimming stripped 3 bases from V and 2 bases from J, with 11 bases between. The CDR3 sequence is CASSAGTFNTGELFF. DNA of the CDR3: TGTGCCAGCAGCGCCGGGACTTTCAACACCGGGGAGCTGTTTTTT. The variable domain in full, with the rest retrieved from reference TRBV9 and TRBJ2-2, is DSGVTQTPKHLITATGQRVTLRCSPRSGDLSVYWYQQSLDQGLQFLIQYYNGEERAKGNILERFSAQQFPDLHSELNLSSLELGDSALYFCASSAGTFNTGELFFGEGSRLTVL.

The rearrangement joins TRBV5-4 to TRBJ1-5; D not certain. Germline V gene lookup returns CDR1 SGHNT and CDR2 YYREEE (reference sequence). V shed 4 bases and J shed 4 bases, with 9 bases lying between them. The CDR3 contains 13 residues. The CDR3 loop is CASSLGSNQPQHF. DNA of the CDR3: TGTGCCAGCAGCCTTGGGTCTAATCAGCCCCAGCATTTT.

The chain is built from TRBV7-8 and TRBJ2-1; 7 bases agree with TRBD2. The V and J ends lost 2 bases and 0 bases, in that order; junction bases with no gene match: 4. CDR1 is SGHVS, CDR2 FQNEAQ, per germline. The CDR3 runs to 16 residues. CDR3 sequence reads: CASSLFLAASYNEQFF. The DNA for the CDR3 is TGTGCCAGCAGCTTATTTCTAGCGGCCTCCTACAATGAGCAGTTCTTC.

This chain joins TRBV27 and TRBJ2-2; 7 nucleotides align to TRBD2. The CDR3 contains 14 residues. Germline CDR1 and CDR2: MNHEY and SMNVEV (reference sequence). The V gene end was trimmed by 5 bases and the J gene end by 2 bases; junction bases not matched to a gene: 2. The CDR3 coding sequence is TGTGCCAGCAGTGCGGGGGTTAACACCGGGGAGCTGTTTTTT. This sequence encodes CASSAGVNTGELFF.

The chain carries TRBV7-8 and TRBJ2-1, with D tentatively TRBD2 (5 bases). Germline assignment: CDR1 SGHVS and CDR2 FQNEAQ. The CDR3 consists of 18 residues. V lost 2 bases and J 0 bases, leaving 17 bases between the germline ends. In DNA form, the CDR3 reads TGTGCCAGCAGCTTACCGGGGTCAACAAGATTCTCCTACAATGAGCAGTTCTTC. Translating gives CASSLPGSTRFSYNEQFF.

The rearrangement uses TRBV6-4 and TRBJ1-5; D gene ambiguous. The CDR3 contains 15 residues. Germline loops: CDR1 MRHNA, CDR2 SNTAGT. Trimming removed 3 bases at V and 7 bases at J, with 16 bases between. The CDR3 nucleotides read TGTGCCAGCAGTGATTCAGCTCCTGTCGACCAGCCCCAGCATTTT. Translation gives CASSDSAPVDQPQHF.

The CDR3 nucleotides read TGTGCCAGCCACTCAACAGGGACGGGCTATGGCTACACCTTC. Translated, it gives CASHSTGTGYGYTF. The chain joins TRBV2 to TRBJ1-2; a possible D gene is TRBD1 (6 bases). There are 14 residues in the CDR3. Germline CDR1 reads SNHLY; CDR2 reads FYNNEI. Between the trimmed V and J ends, which lost 8 bases and 4 bases, there was a span of 17 bases.

A word on this clone: An end of the junction does not agree with germline; a read error may underlie this. The rearrangement uses TRBV29-1 and TRBJ2-7; 7 bases agree with TRBD2. CDR3 length equals 13 residues. Germline lookup yields CDR1 SQVTM and CDR2 ANQGSEA. Here the CDR3 reads CSVEAGPAYEQYF. The CDR3, as DNA: TGCAGCGTAGAAGCGGGACCGGCCTACGAGCAGTACTTC.

The J gene is TRBJ1-4, the V gene TRBV19; D uncertain. Germline V gene sequence: CDR1 LNHDA, CDR2 SQIVND (reference sequence). The V end was cut by 3 bases, the J end by 8 bases, with 16 bases between. The CDR3 contains 15 residues. Here the CDR3 DNA reads TGTGCCAGTAGTATTTTGGGTCGGGCCAACGAAAAACTGTTTTTT. It encodes CASSILGRANEKLFF.

The CDR3 sequence: CASSFGLAGGSEFF. CDR3 coding DNA: TGTGCCAGCAGTTTTGGACTAGCGGGAGGATCAGAGTTCTTC. The chain is built from TRBV2 and TRBJ2-1, with TRBD2 matching 14 bases. The germline CDR1 and CDR2 sequences are SNHLY and FYNNEI. J was trimmed by 14 bases and V by 5 bases; bases with no gene match: 8. The CDR3 consists of 14 residues.

The J gene is TRBJ2-3, the V gene TRBV6-5; D is unclear. From germline, CDR1 is MNHEY and CDR2 SVGAGI. Trimming shortened V by 0 bases and J by 2 bases, and 9 bases separated the two germline ends. CDR3 length equals 15 residues. The CDR3 bases are TGTGCCAGCAGTTACTCGGGTAGTTACACAGATACGCAGTATTTT. The encoded protein is CASSYSGSYTDTQYF.

The sample holds a few counts of this clone. The CDR3 nucleotides are TGTGCCAGCAGTGAGCAAGGGTATGAGCAGTTCTTC. Translation: CASSEQGYEQFF. The V gene is TRBV2, the J gene TRBJ2-1; D unclear. The V end was cut by 3 bases, the J end by 8 bases, with 8 bases between. The CDR3 length is 12 residues. The germline V gene encodes CDR1 SNHLY and CDR2 FYNNEI.

The rearrangement links TRBV19 to TRBJ2-3; TRBD2 matches 9 bases. This CDR3 comprises 15 residues. Germline CDR1 LNHDA, CDR2 SQIVND (reference sequence). V lost 7 bases, J lost 4 bases, and 9 bases stayed unmatched. The CDR3 DNA is TGTGCCAGTAAGATCGTAGCGGGAGTGGCAGATACGCAGTATTTT. It specifies CASKIVAGVADTQYF.